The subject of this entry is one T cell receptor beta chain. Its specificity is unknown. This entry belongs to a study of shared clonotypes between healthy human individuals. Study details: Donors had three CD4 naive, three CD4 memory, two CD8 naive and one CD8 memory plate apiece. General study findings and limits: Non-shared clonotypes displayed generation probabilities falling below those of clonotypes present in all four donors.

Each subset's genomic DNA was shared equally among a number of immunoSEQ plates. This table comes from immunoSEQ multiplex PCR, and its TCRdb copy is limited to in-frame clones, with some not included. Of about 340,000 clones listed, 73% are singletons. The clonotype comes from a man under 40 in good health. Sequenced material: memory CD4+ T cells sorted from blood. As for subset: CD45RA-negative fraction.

CDR3 region: CSVGDGVLGNQPQHF. CDR3 DNA: TGCAGCGTTGGGGATGGGGTTTTGGGCAATCAGCCCCAGCATTTT. This sequence joins TRBV29-1 and TRBJ1-5; the D is unclear. CDR3 length: 15 residues. V was pared by 4 bases and J by 2 bases, with 15 bases between. Germline V gene lookup returns CDR1 SQVTM and CDR2 ANQGSEA.